A single sample gave rise to the 3 T cell receptor beta chains below, sequenced in a study of PD-L1 blockade in urothelial cancer. Only in-frame clones appear in the TCRdb table, and some are missing; sequencing was by immunoSEQ multiplex PCR. There are 70,000 or so clones in the sample; roughly 80% occur only once, and approximately 5% lies in the top ten. The sample consisted of PBMCs, taken around atezolizumab (anti-PD-L1) treatment. The receptors originated from a man aged 70 or older with urothelial cancer.

In nucleotides, the CDR3 is TGTGCCAGCAGTCCTCTGACAGGCTCTGGAAACACCATATATTTT. It codes for CASSPLTGSGNTIYF. V usage is TRBV6-1 and J usage is TRBJ1-3; maybe TRBD1 (6 bases). Germline assignment: CDR1 MNHNS and CDR2 SASEGT. The V and J ends lost 5 bases and 0 bases respectively, with 11 bases between them. This CDR3 region has 15 residues.

This chain connects TRBV5-1 to TRBJ2-1; D gene uncertain. CDR1 and CDR2 (germline): SGHRS, YFSETQ. V was shortened by 0 bases and J by 4 bases, with 11 bases between the two germline ends. The CDR3 spans 15 residues. CDR3 in DNA: TGCGCCAGCAGCTTGGACAGTCCCTCTTACAATGAGCAGTTCTTC. This gives the protein CASSLDSPSYNEQFF.

This clone has only a few counts. The V gene is TRBV7-3, the J gene TRBJ2-1, with 9 bases that match TRBD2. J was trimmed by 10 bases and V by 5 bases; bases with no gene match: 12. This CDR3 is built from 15 residues. Per the germline V gene, CDR1 is SGHTA and CDR2 is FQGTGA. This chain's CDR3 is CASSPGASGIGEQFF. The CDR3 DNA follows: TGTGCCAGCAGCCCCGGTGCTAGCGGGATAGGCGAGCAGTTCTTC.